Each of the 2 T cell receptor beta chains below was sequenced from the same sample in a study of beta chain features in type 1 diabetes. The investigators reverse transcribed all of the isolated RNA, so they sequenced expressed TCRB transcripts. Measured with immunoSEQ multiplex PCR; TCRdb has only the in-frame clones, and not every one. This table holds about 410,000 clones, around 14% found once. The sequencing sample was made of naive CD4+ T cells from blood. The receptor set was obtained from a man under 40 in good health.

In this sample, this clone turned up a few times. The V call is TRBV30, the J call TRBJ2-2; D not certain. Germline V gene data show CDR1 as GTSNPN and CDR2 as SVGIG (reference sequence). V was trimmed by 1 base and J by 3 bases, leaving 3 bases between them. This CDR3 comprises 12 residues. Written as DNA, the CDR3 is TGTGCCTGGAGTGCCGACACCGGGGAGCTGTTTTTT. Amino acid sequence: CAWSADTGELFF.

The rearrangement links TRBV4-3 to TRBJ2-7; D call uncertain. The CDR3 length is 10 residues. Trimming removed 7 bases at V and 2 bases at J, with 3 bases between. Germline values: CDR1 LGHNA, CDR2 YSLEER. CDR3 bases: TGCGCCAGCACCCCCTACGAGCAGTACGTC. It encodes CASTPYEQYV.